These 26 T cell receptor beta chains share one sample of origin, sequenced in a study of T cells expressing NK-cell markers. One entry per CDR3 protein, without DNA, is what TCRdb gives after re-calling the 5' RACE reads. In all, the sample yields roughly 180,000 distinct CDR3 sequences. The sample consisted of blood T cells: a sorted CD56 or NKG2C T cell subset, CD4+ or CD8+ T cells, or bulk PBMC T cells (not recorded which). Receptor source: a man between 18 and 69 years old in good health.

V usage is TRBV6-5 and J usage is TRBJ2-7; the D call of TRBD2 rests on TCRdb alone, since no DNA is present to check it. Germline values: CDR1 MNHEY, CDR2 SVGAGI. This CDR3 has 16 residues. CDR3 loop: CASSYFPGGRSYEQYF.

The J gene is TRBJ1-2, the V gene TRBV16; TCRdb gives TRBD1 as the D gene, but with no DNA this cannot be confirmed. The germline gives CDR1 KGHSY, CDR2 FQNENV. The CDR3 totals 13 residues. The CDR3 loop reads CASTADRVYGYTF.

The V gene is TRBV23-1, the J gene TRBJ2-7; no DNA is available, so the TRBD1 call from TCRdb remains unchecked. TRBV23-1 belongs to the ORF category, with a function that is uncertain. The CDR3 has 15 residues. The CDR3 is CASSRSQGEPYEQYF.

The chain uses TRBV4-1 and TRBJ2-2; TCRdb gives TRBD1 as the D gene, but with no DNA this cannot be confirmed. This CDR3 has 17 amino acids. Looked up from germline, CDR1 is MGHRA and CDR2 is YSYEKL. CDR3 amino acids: CASSPQQGSFGTGELFF.

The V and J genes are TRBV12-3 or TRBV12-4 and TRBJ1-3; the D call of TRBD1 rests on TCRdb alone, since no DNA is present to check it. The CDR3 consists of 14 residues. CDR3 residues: CASQGTVSGNTIYF.

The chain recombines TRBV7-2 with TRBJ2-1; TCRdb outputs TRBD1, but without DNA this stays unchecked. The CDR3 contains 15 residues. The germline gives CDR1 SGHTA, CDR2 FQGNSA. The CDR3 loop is CASSFVSGGYNEQFF.

The chain's CDR3 is CASSPAQSSYNEQFF. The V and J genes are TRBV11-2 and TRBJ2-1. CDR3 length: 15 amino acids. Germline V gene sequence: CDR1 SGHAT, CDR2 FQNNGV.

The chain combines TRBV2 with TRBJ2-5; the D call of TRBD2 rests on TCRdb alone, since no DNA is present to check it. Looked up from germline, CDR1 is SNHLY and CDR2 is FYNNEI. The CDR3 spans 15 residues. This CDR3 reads CASNYQRGDQETQYF.

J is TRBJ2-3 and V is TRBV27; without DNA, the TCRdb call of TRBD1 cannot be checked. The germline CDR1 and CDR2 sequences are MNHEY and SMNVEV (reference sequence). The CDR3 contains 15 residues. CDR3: CASSLGAGRGDTQYF.

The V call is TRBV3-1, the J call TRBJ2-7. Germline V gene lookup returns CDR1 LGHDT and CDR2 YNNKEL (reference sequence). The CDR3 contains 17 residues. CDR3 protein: CASSQDIITSGAYEQYF.

This CDR3 is CASSPPGTSYYGYTF. The chain couples TRBV7-8 to TRBJ1-2. The CDR3 is 15 residues long. CDR1 and CDR2 from the germline V gene are SGHVS and FQNEAQ.

CDR3 sequence: CASSLGRASNQPQHF. V usage is TRBV7-2 and J usage is TRBJ1-5. CDR1 and CDR2 from the germline V gene are SGHTA and FQGNSA. CDR3 length: 15 residues.

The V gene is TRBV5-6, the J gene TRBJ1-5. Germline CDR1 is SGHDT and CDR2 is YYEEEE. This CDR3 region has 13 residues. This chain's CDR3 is CASSVSSHQPQHF.

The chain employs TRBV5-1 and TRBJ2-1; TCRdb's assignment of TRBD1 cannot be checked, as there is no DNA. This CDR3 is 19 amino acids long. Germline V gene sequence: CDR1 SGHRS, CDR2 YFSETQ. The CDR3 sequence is CASSLVGDYRVSSYNEQFF. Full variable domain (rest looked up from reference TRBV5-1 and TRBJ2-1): KAGVTQTPRYLIKTRGQQVTLSCSPISGHRSVSWYQQTPGQGLQFLFEYFSETQRNKGNFPGRFSGRQFSNSRSEMNVSTLELGDSALYLCASSLVGDYRVSSYNEQFFGPGTRLTVL.

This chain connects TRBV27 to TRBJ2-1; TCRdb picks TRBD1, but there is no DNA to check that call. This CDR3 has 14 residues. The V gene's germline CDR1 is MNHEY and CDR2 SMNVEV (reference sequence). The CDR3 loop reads CASSEPGQGNEQFF.

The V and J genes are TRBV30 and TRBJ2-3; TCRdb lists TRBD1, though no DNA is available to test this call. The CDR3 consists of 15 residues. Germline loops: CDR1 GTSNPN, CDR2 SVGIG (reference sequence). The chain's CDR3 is CARSYGPGVTDTQYF. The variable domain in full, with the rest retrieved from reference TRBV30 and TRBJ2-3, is SQTIHQWPATLVQPVGSPLSLECTVEGTSNPNLYWYRQAAGRGLQLLFYSVGIGQISSEVPQNLSASRPQDRQFILSSKKLLLSDSGFYLCARSYGPGVTDTQYFGPGTRLTVL.

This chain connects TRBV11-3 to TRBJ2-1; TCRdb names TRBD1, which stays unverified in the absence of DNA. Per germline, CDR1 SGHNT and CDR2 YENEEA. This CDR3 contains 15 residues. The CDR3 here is CASSLDSGIPNEQFF.

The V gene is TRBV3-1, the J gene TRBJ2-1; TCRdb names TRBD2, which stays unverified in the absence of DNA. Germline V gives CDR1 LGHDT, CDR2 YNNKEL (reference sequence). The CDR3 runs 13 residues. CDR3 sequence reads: CASSQSGRNEQFF.

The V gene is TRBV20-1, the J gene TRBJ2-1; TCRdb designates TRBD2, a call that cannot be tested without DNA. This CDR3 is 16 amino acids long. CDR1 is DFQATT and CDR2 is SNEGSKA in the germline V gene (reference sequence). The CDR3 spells CSARDTPAGLRNEQFF.

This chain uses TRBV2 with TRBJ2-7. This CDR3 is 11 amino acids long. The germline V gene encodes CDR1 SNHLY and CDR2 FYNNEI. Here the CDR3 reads CASTPSYEQYF.

This CDR3 is CASSLDQATRTNTGELFF. This sequence joins TRBV5-1 and TRBJ2-2. The germline CDR1 and CDR2 sequences are SGHRS and YFSETQ. This CDR3 has 18 amino acids.

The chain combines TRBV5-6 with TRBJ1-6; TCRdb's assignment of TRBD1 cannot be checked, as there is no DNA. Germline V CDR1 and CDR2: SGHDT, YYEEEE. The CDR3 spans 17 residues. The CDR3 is CASSPDRAGSYNSPLHF. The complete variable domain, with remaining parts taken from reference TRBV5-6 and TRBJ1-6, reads DAGVTQSPTHLIKTRGQQVTLRCSPKSGHDTVSWYQQALGQGPQFIFQYYEEEERQRGNFPDRFSGHQFPNYSSELNVNALLLGDSALYLCASSPDRAGSYNSPLHFGNGTRLTVT.

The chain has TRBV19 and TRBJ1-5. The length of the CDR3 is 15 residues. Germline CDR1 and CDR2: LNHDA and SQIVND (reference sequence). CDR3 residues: CASSMAYGSNQPQHF.

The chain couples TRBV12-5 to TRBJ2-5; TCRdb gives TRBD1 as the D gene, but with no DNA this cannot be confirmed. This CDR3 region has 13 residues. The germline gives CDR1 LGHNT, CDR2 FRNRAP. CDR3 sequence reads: CASGPGTAETQYF.

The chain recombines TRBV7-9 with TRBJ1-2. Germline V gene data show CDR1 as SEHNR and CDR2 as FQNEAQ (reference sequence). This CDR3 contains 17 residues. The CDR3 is CASSTSLRSAANYGYTF. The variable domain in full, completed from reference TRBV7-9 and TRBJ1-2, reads DTGVSQNPRHKITKRGQNVTFRCDPISEHNRLYWYRQTLGQGPEFLTYFQNEAQLEKSRLLSDRFSAERPKGSFSTLEIQRTEQGDSAMYLCASSTSLRSAANYGYTFGSGTRLTVV.

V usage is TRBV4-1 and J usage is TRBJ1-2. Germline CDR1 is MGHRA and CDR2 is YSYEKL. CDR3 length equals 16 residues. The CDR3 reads CASSQGDKITEYGYTF.